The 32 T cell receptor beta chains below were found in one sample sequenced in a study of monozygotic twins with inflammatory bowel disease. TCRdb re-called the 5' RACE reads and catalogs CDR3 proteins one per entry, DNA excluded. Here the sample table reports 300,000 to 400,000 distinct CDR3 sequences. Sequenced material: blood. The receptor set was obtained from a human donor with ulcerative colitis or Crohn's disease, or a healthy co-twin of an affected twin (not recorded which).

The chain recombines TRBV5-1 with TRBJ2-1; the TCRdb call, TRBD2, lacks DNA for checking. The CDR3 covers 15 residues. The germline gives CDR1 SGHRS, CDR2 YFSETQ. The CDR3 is CASSWGVGSYNEQFF.

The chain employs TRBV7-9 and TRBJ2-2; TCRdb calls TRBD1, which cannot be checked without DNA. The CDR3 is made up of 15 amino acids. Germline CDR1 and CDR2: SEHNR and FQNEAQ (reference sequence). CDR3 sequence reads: CASSLLQGVTGELFF.

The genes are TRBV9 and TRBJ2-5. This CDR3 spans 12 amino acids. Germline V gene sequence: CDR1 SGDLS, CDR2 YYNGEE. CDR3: CASSANQETQYF.

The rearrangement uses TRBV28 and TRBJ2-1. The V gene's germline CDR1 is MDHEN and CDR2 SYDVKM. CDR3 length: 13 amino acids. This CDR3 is CASTRLNLNEQFF.

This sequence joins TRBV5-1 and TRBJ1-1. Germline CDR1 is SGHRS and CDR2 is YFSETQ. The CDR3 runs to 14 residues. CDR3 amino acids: CASSLVGPEPEAFF.

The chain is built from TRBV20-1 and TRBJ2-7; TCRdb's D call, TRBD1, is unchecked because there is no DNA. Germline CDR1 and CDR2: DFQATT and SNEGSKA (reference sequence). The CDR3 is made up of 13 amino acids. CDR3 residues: CSAPGPSPPEQYF.

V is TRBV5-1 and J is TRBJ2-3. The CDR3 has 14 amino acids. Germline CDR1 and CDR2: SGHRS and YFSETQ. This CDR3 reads CASSLEQLTDTQYF.

The CDR3 loop is CASSQRFGTEQFF. The chain has TRBV4-1 and TRBJ2-1; TCRdb calls TRBD1, which cannot be checked without DNA. From germline, CDR1 is MGHRA and CDR2 YSYEKL. The CDR3 loop spans 13 amino acids.

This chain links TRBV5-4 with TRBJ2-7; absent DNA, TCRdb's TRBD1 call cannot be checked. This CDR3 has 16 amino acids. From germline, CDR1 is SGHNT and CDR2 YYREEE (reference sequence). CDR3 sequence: CASSSTSTGNLYEQYF.

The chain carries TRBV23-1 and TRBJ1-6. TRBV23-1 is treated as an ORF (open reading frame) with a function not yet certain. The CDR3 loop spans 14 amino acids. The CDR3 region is CASSQDCLNSPLHF.

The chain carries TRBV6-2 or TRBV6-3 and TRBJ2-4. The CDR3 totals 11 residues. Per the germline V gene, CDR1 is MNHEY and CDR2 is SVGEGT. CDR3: CASSAKNIQYF.

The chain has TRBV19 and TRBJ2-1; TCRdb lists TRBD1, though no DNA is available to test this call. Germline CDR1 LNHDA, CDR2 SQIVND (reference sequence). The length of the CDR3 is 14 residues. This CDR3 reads CASSIGTGSAEQFF.

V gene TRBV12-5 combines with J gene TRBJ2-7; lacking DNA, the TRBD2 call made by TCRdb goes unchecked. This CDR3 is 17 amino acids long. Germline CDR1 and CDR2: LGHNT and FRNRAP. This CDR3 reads CASGLVSGTGDSYEQYF.

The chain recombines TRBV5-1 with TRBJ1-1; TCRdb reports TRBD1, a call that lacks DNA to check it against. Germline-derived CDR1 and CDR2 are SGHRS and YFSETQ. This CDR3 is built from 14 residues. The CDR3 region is CASSYYGQGTEAFF. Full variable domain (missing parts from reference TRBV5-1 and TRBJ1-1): KAGVTQTPRYLIKTRGQQVTLSCSPISGHRSVSWYQQTPGQGLQFLFEYFSETQRNKGNFPGRFSGRQFSNSRSEMNVSTLELGDSALYLCASSYYGQGTEAFFGQGTRLTVV.

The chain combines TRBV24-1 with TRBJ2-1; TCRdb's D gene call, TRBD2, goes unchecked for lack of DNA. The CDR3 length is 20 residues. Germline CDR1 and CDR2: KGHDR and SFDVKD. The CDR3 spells CATNRKEREGIRGSYNEQFF.

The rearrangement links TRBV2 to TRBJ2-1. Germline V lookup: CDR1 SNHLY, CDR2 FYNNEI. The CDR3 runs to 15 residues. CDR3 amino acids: CASSDGSSSYNEQFF. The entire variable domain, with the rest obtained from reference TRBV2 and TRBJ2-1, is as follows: EPEVTQTPSHQVTQMGQEVILRCVPISNHLYFYWYRQILGQKVEFLVSFYNNEISEKSEIFDDQFSVERPDGSNFTLKIRSTKLEDSAMYFCASSDGSSSYNEQFFGPGTRLTVL.

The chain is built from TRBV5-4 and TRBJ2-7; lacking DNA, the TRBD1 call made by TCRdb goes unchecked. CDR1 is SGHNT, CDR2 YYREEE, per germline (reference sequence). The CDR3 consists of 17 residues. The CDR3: CASSLGVPRGSSYEQYF.

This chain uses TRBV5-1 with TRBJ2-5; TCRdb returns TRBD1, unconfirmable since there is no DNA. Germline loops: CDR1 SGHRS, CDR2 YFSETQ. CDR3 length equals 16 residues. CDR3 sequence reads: CASSLARDRVQETQYF.

CDR3 residues: CASSYYGTALRNEQFF. The chain is built from TRBV6-5 and TRBJ2-1; without DNA, the TCRdb call of TRBD2 cannot be checked. The CDR3 has 16 amino acids. Germline V gene data show CDR1 as MNHEY and CDR2 as SVGAGI.

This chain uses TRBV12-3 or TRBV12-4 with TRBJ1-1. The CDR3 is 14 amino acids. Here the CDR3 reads CASNVRGLNTEAFF.

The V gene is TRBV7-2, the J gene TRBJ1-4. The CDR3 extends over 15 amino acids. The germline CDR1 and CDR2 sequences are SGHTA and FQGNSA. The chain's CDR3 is CASSLVSGNNEKLFF.

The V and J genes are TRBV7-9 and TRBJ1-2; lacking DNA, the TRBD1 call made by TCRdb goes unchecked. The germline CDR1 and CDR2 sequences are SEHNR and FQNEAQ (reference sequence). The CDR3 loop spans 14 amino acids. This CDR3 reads CASSSTGMGYGYTF.

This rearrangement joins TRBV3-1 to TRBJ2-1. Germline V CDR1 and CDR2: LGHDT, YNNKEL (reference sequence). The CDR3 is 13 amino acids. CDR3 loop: CASSQQTYNEQFF.

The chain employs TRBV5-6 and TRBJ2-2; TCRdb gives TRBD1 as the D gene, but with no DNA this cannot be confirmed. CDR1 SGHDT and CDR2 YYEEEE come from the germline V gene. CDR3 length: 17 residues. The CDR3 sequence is CASSSDTTGGGTGELFF. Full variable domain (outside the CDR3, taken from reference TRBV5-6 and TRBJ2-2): DAGVTQSPTHLIKTRGQQVTLRCSPKSGHDTVSWYQQALGQGPQFIFQYYEEEERQRGNFPDRFSGHQFPNYSSELNVNALLLGDSALYLCASSSDTTGGGTGELFFGEGSRLTVL.

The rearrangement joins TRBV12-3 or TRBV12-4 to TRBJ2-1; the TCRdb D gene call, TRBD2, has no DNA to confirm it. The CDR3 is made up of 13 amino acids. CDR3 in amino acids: CASSPGRAGEQFF.

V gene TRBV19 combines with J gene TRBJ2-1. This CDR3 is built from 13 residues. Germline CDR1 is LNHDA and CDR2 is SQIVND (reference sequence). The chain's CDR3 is CASSIGRYNEQFF.

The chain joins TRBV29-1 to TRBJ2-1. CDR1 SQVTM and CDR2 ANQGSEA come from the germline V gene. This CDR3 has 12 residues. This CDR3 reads CSVEEGRSEQFF.

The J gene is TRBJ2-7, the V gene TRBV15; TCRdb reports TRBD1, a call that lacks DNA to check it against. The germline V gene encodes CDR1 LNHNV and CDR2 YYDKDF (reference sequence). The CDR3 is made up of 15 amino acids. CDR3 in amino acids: CATSRVRDDVYEQYF.

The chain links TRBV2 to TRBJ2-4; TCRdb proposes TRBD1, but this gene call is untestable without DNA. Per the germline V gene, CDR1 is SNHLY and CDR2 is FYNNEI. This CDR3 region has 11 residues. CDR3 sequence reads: CASTGKNIQYF. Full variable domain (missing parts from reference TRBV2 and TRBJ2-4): EPEVTQTPSHQVTQMGQEVILRCVPISNHLYFYWYRQILGQKVEFLVSFYNNEISEKSEIFDDQFSVERPDGSNFTLKIRSTKLEDSAMYFCASTGKNIQYFGAGTRLSVL.

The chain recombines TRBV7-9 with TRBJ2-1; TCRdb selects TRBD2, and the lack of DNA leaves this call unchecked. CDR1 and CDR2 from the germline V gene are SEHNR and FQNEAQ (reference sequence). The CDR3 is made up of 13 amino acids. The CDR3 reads CASSSGLGGEQFF.

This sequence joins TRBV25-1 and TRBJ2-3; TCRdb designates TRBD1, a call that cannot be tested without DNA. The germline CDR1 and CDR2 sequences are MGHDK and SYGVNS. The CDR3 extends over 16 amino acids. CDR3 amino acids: CASSEYGGAPADTQYF.

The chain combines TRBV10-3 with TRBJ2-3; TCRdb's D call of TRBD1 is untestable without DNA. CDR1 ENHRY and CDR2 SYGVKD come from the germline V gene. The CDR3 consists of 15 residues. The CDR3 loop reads CAINSRDGSTDTQYF.